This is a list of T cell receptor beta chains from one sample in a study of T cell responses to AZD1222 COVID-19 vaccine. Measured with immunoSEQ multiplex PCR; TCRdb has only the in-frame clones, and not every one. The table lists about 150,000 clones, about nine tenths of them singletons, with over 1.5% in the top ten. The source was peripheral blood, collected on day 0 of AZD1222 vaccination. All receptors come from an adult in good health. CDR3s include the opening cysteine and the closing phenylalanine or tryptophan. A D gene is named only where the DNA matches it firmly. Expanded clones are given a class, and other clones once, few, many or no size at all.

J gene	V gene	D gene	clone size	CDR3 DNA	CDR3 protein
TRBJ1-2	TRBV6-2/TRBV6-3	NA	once	TGTGCCAGCAGTTACTTGGGGGCCGCTAACTATGGCTACACCTTC	CASSYLGAANYGYTF
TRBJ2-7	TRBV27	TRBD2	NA	TGTGCCAGCAGTTTAAAGGCTAGCGGAGGATACGAGCAGTACTTC	CASSLKASGGYEQYF
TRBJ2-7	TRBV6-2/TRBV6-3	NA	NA	TGTGCCAGCAGCCGAGCGGCTTGGGACTCCTACGAGCAGTACTTC	CASSRAAWDSYEQYF
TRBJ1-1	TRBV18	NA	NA	TGTGCCAGCTCACCACAGGGATCGGGTATGAACACTGAAGCTTTCTTT	CASSPQGSGMNTEAFF
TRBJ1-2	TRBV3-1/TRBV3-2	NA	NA	TGTGCCAGCAGCCAAACTGGGGGTTACACCTTC	CASSQTGGYTF
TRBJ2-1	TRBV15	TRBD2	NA	TGTGCCACCAGTGGGACTAGCGGGATTCGTGAGCAGTTCTTC	CATSGTSGIREQFF
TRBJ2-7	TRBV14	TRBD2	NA	TGTGCCAGCAGCCAAGAAGTCATAGCGGGAGTTCACGAGCAGTACTTC	CASSQEVIAGVHEQYF
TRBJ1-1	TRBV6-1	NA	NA	TGTGCCAGCAGTGAAGGATACACTGAAGCTTTCTTT	CASSEGYTEAFF
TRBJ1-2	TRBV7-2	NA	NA	TGTGCCAGCAGCTTAGATGGGGTTTTGGCCACTCGTGGCGGCTACACCTTC	CASSLDGVLATRGGYTF
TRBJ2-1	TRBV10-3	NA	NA	TGTGCCATCAGTGAGTCAAGAGCGGGTTGGGGGAATGAGCAGTTCTTC	CAISESRAGWGNEQFF
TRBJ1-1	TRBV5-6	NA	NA	TGTGCCAGCAGCTTAACAGGGAGCACTGAAGCTTTCTTT	CASSLTGSTEAFF
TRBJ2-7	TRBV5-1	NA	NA	TGCGCCAGCAGCAGCCAGACTAGCTCCTACGAGCAGTACTTC	CASSSQTSSYEQYF
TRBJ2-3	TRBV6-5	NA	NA	TGTGCCATCCGACCCCAGGGTAGGAGGGCAGATACGCAGTATTTT	CAIRPQGRRADTQYF
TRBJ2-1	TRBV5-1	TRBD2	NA	TGCGCCAGCAGCCTTCCCGTGGTGGGACTAGCGGGAGCCAGTGAGCAGTTCTTC	CASSLPVVGLAGASEQFF
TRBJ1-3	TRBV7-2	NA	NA	TGTGCCAGCAGCTTAGGGGGGACGTTGAGCTCTGGAAACACCATATATTTT	CASSLGGTLSSGNTIYF
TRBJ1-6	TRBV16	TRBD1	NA	TGTGCCAGCAGCCAACCCGGACAGGGAAGTTCACCCCTCCACTTT	CASSQPGQGSSPLHF
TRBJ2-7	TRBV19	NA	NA	TGTGCCAGTAGTAAGGGACGGGCCTCCTACGAGCAGTACTTC	CASSKGRASYEQYF
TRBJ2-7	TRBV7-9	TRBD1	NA	TGTGCCAGCAGCTTAGTGGGGACAGGGGCCTACGAGCAGTACTTC	CASSLVGTGAYEQYF
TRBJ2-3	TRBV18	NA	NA	TGTGCCAGCTCACCATGGACTAGCACAGATACGCAGTATTTT	CASSPWTSTDTQYF